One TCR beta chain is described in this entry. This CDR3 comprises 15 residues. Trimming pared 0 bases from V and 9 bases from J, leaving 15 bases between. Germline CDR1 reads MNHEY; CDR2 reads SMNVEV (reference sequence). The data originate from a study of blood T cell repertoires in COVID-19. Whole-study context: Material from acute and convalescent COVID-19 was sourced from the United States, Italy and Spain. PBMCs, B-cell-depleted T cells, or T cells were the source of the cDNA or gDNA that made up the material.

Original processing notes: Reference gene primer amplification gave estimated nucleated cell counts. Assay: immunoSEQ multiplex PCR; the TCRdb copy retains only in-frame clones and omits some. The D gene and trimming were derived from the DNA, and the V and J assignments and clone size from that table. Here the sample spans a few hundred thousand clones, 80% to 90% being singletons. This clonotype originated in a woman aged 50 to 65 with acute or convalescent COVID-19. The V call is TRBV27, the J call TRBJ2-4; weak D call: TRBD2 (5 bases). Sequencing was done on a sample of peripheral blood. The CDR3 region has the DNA TGTGCCAGCAGTTTATCGCTGGCCCAGAGGGCCATTCAGTACTTC. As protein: CASSLSLAQRAIQYF.